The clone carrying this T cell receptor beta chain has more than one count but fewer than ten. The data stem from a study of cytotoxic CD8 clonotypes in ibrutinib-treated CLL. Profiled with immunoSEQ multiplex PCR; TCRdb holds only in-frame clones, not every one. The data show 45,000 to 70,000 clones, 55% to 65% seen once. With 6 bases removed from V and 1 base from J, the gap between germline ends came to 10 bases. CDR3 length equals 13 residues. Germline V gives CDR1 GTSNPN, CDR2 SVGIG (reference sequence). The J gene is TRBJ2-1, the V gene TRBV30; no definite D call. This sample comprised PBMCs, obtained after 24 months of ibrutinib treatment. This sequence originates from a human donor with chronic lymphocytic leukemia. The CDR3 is CACKAGSYNEQFF. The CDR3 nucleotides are TGTGCCTGTAAGGCAGGATCCTACAATGAGCAGTTCTTC.